Listed below are T cell receptor beta chains from one sample, sequenced in a study of OX40 agonist ivuxolimab in advanced cancers. The table came from immunoSEQ multiplex PCR; TCRdb's copy has only in-frame clones and leaves some out. Altogether roughly 93,000 clones are present, under 95% being singletons, with the ten largest covering 1.5% to 2%. The specimen comprised CD4+ or CD8+ T cells sorted from blood, sampled in a trial of the OX40 agonist ivuxolimab. These receptors all come from an adult with an advanced solid tumor such as melanoma, head and neck, liver or kidney cancer. Each CDR3 is given with its conserved first and last residue. A D gene is named only where the DNA matches it firmly. Size is stated for part of the rows, as once, few or many counts, or as a class when the clone is expanded.

J: TRBJ2-2; V: TRBV5-4; size: once; D: TRBD2; DNA: TGTGCCAGCAGCAATGGACTAGCGGGAGTTCCCGGGGAGCTGTTTTTT; CDR3: CASSNGLAGVPGELFF
J: TRBJ2-7; V: TRBV30; size: NA; D: NA; DNA: TGTGCCTGGCGGACTTTGACCTACGAGCAGTACTTC; CDR3: CAWRTLTYEQYF
J: TRBJ2-5; V: TRBV18; size: NA; D: TRBD1; DNA: TGTGCCAGCTCACCACCGGGGCAGGGGGCAGGGACCCAGTACTTC; CDR3: CASSPPGQGAGTQYF
J: TRBJ2-1; V: TRBV28; size: once; D: NA; DNA: TGTGCCAGCAGTTCTCCTTGGGACAAGAACTACAATGAGCAGTTCTTC; CDR3: CASSSPWDKNYNEQFF
J: TRBJ2-6; V: TRBV9; size: NA; D: TRBD1; DNA: TGTGCCAGCAGCAGAGGACAGGTTGGCTCTGGGGCCAACGTCCTGACTTTC; CDR3: CASSRGQVGSGANVLTF
J: TRBJ1-5; V: TRBV28; size: NA; D: NA; DNA: TGTGCCAGCAGTTTTAGCAATCAGCCCCAGCATTTT; CDR3: CASSFSNQPQHF
J: TRBJ2-1; V: TRBV14; size: NA; D: NA; DNA: TGTGCCAGCAGCCCCGCGTTACCACCCCACAATGAGCAGTTCTTC; CDR3: CASSPALPPHNEQFF
J: TRBJ2-5; V: TRBV7-2; size: NA; D: NA; DNA: TGTGCCAGCAGCTTAGGGGGCTTGGGGCAAGAGACCCAGTACTTC; CDR3: CASSLGGLGQETQYF
J: TRBJ1-4; V: TRBV15; size: NA; D: TRBD1; DNA: TGTGCCACCTCAGGGGGGGGTGGTGAAAAACTGTTTTTT; CDR3: CATSGGGGEKLFF
J: TRBJ2-7; V: TRBV18; size: NA; D: TRBD1; DNA: TGTGCCAGCTCACCAGGGACAGGCTACGAGCAGTACTTC; CDR3: CASSPGTGYEQYF
J: TRBJ2-7; V: TRBV7-9; size: NA; D: TRBD1; DNA: TGTGCCAGCAGCCTCGACAGGGCCCCCTACGAGCAGTACTTC; CDR3: CASSLDRAPYEQYF
J: TRBJ2-3; V: TRBV29-1; size: NA; D: TRBD1; DNA: TGCAGCGGGGACAGCTCGAGCACAGATACGCAGTATTTT; CDR3: CSGDSSSTDTQYF
J: TRBJ2-7; V: TRBV14; size: NA; D: NA; DNA: TGTGCCAGCAGCCTAAGCGGGCGCTCCTACGAGCAGTACTTC; CDR3: CASSLSGRSYEQYF
J: TRBJ2-7; V: TRBV7-2; size: NA; D: TRBD2; DNA: TGTGCCAGCAGCCGCGTCGCTAGCGGGGCGCGGGAGCAGTACTTC; CDR3: CASSRVASGAREQYF
J: TRBJ2-5; V: TRBV7-9; size: NA; D: NA; DNA: TGTGCCAGCAGCTTAAGCGAGACCCAGTACTTC; CDR3: CASSLSETQYF
J: TRBJ2-7; V: TRBV4-2; size: NA; D: TRBD2; DNA: TGTGCCAGCAGCCAACCAGCGGGAGAGGGGCAGTACTTC; CDR3: CASSQPAGEGQYF
J: TRBJ2-1; V: TRBV28; size: NA; D: NA; DNA: TGTGCCAGCAGTGGGGGCAGTTTAAGCTCCTACAATGAGCAGTTCTTC; CDR3: CASSGGSLSSYNEQFF
J: TRBJ2-7; V: TRBV5-1; size: NA; D: NA; DNA: TGCGCCAGCAGCCCGGGGGTCCAGGGCTACGAGCAGTACTTC; CDR3: CASSPGVQGYEQYF
J: TRBJ2-1; V: TRBV5-6; size: once; D: TRBD1; DNA: TGTGCCAGCAGCCATCGGACAGGGGGCGTGAGTGAGCAGTTCTTC; CDR3: CASSHRTGGVSEQFF
J: TRBJ2-7; V: TRBV5-4; size: NA; D: NA; DNA: TGTGCCAGCAGCGCCCGTTGGGCGAACGAGCAGTACTTC; CDR3: CASSARWANEQYF
J: TRBJ2-7; V: TRBV7-2; size: NA; D: NA; DNA: TGTGCCAGCAGCTCCCTTAGTTTGGGAGTAGGCGACGAGCAGTACTTC; CDR3: CASSSLSLGVGDEQYF
J: TRBJ2-5; V: TRBV11-2; size: NA; D: TRBD2; DNA: TGTGCCAGCAGCATTAGCACGGGAGGGTCTGAGCAGTACTTC; CDR3: CASSISTGGSEQYF
J: TRBJ1-1; V: TRBV2; size: few; D: NA; DNA: TGTGCCAGCAGTGAAAGAGGGCTCTCGGGAGCTTTCTTT; CDR3: CASSERGLSGAFF
J: TRBJ2-7; V: TRBV7-2; size: NA; D: TRBD1; DNA: TGTGCCAGCAGCTTAGAAGGGACAGGGATCTACGAGCAGTACTTC; CDR3: CASSLEGTGIYEQYF
J: TRBJ2-5; V: TRBV6-5; size: NA; D: NA; DNA: TGTGCCAGCAGCGGCTCCGGGACAGAGACCCAGTACTTC; CDR3: CASSGSGTETQYF
J: TRBJ2-7; V: TRBV5-1; size: once; D: NA; DNA: TGCGCCAGCAGCGACGGTGTAGCGTCGAGCTCCTACGAGCAGTACTTC; CDR3: CASSDGVASSSYEQYF
J: TRBJ2-7; V: TRBV29-1; size: NA; D: NA; DNA: TGCAGCGCCCGCGGCACATTTTCCTACGAGCAGTACTTC; CDR3: CSARGTFSYEQYF
J: TRBJ1-2; V: TRBV28; size: NA; D: NA; DNA: TGTGCCAGCAGCTCAGTAGAGACCAACTATGGCTACACCTTC; CDR3: CASSSVETNYGYTF
J: TRBJ1-1; V: TRBV29-1; size: NA; D: NA; DNA: TGCAGCGTAGATCAACGGGGGACCACTGAAGCTTTCTTT; CDR3: CSVDQRGTTEAFF
J: TRBJ2-1; V: TRBV7-2; size: NA; D: NA; DNA: TGTGCCAGCAGCTTTACAATCCCCGTATACAATGAGCAGTTCTTC; CDR3: CASSFTIPVYNEQFF